The subject of this entry is one T cell receptor beta chain. Its antigen is currently unknown. The table came from immunoSEQ multiplex PCR; TCRdb's copy has only in-frame clones and leaves some out. The sample lists fewer than 150,000 clones, roughly 91% seen once, with approximately 1.2% in the top ten. This entry is derived from a study of T cell responses to AZD1222 COVID-19 vaccine. Notes on the study in general: It was only after the peak T cell response that any repertoires were sampled.

The CDR3 has 17 amino acids. Germline CDR1 SGHRS, CDR2 YFSETQ. Unmatched junction bases numbered 10, after V lost 4 bases and J lost 0 bases. V gene TRBV5-1 combines with J gene TRBJ2-3; 8 bases line up with TRBD2. This sequence originates from an adult in good health. Sequenced material: peripheral blood, taken on day 0 of AZD1222 vaccination. CDR3 bases: TGCGCCAGCAGCAGAGCGGGGGACGGTCCCAGCACAGATACGCAGTATTTT. This encodes CASSRAGDGPSTDTQYF.